The rows below give T cell receptor beta chains drawn from one sample of a study of cytomegalovirus exposure and HLA in healthy donors. TCRdb's table, derived via immunoSEQ multiplex PCR, lists solely in-frame clones and lacks some. The sample includes around 300,000 clones, just under 85% of them seen just once. The sample taken for sequencing was PBMCs. The receptors stem from a woman aged 35 to 49 in good health and CMV-seropositive. Both conserved end residues are trimmed from each CDR3. The order of the fields is clone size, D gene, V gene, CDR3 protein. D genes are given only for firm matches. Expanded clones get a size class; other rows say once, few or many, or leave the size out.

. | . | TRBV7-6 | ASSLAGSSYEQY
. | TRBD2 | TRBV30 | ASGTRLNEQY
. | TRBD1 | TRBV6-5 | ASSGRQGSVYEQY
. | TRBD2 | TRBV7-2 | ASSRGLAGVETQY
. | . | TRBV11-1 | ASSLVQVSYNEQF
few | . | TRBV28 | ASSLLTSGTGELF
. | TRBD1 | TRBV28 | ASRLGTGAVYGYT
. | TRBD2 | TRBV18 | ASSPLAGGRTDTQY
. | TRBD2 | TRBV2 | ASLAGDYEQY
once | . | TRBV7-8 | ASSPRVAPYEQY
. | TRBD1 | TRBV6-1 | ASNRGTNEKLF
. | . | TRBV30 | AWSVRGLNSPLH
. | TRBD2 | TRBV7-3 | ASSLITSGPQY
. | TRBD2 | TRBV4-2 | ASSPLSGSSYNEQF
. | . | TRBV25-1 | ASSGTAATNEKLF
. | . | TRBV5-8 | ASSYRDIGYGYT
. | TRBD2 | TRBV11-2 | ASSLAGGPTETQY